This TCR beta chain was profiled in a study of blood T cells in healthy people across ages. Regarding this clonotype: The germline gene is not matched at one end of the junction; a read error may be the cause.

The CDR3 extends over 16 amino acids. Per the germline V gene, CDR1 is SGHRS and CDR2 is YFSETQ. Alongside a J-beta primer mix, a sample-barcoded 5' primer served in a second PCR lasting about 6 to 11 cycles. TCRdb independently ran MiXCR on the 5' RACE reads; one entry per CDR3 protein. The data hold about 1.6 million distinct CDR3 sequences, with about 31% observed a single time. The rearrangement uses TRBV5-1 and TRBJ2-5; D may correspond to TRBD1 or TRBD2 (5 bases each). The specimen was blood. This receptor was obtained from a woman aged 25-40 years in good health. CDR3 coding DNA: TGCGCCAGCAGTTTGGGGACCAAGAGTACGGTGGAGACCCAGTACTTC. It codes for CASSLGTKSTVETQYF.